Listed below are T cell receptor beta chains from one sample, sequenced in a study of PD-1 blockade in mismatch repair-deficient tumors. Sequenced by immunoSEQ multiplex PCR; TCRdb stores in-frame clones only, minus some. The repertoire includes tens of thousands of clones, about four fifths of them detected once, and roughly 5.5% sits in the top ten. This material consisted of peripheral blood, taken 44 weeks after starting pembrolizumab. The source of these receptors is an adult with mismatch repair-deficient cancer. Each CDR3 is given with its conserved first and last residue. Each record gives: clone size, V gene, CDR3 protein. Only part of the rows carry a size: once, few, many, or a class if the clone is expanded.

NA | TRBV19 | CASSGGSDTQYF
NA | TRBV7-2 | CASSLAPENRERSSYEQYF
few | TRBV5-1 | CASSPGTSGDLFYEQYF
NA | TRBV5-1 | CASSSNRDLYGYTF
NA | TRBV6-5 | CASGPLARLDTEAFF
NA | TRBV11-2 | CASSFGGGGYEQYF
NA | TRBV6-1 | CASGYTDTQYF
NA | TRBV30 | CAWSTQAGNTIYF
once | TRBV19 | CASRGGQRGLGYTF
NA | TRBV2 | CASSEGRPAYEQYF
NA | TRBV9 | CASSVEGASSYNEQFF